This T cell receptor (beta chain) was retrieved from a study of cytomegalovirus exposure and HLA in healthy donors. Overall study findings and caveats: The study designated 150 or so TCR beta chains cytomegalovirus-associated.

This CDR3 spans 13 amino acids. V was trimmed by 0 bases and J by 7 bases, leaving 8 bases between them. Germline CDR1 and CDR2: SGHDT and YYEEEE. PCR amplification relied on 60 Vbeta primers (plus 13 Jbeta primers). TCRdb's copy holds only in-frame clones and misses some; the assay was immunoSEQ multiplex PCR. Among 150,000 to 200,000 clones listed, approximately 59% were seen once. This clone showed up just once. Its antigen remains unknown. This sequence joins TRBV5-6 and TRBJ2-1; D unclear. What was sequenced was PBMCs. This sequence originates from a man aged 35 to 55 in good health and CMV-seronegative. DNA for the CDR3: TGTGCCAGCAGCTTGGGCCTACCTAATGAGCAGTTCTTC. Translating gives CASSLGLPNEQFF.